This record looks at one T cell receptor (beta chain) sequence and its context. Its target is unknown. The data were obtained in a study of OX40 agonist ivuxolimab in advanced cancers. Study background: The study treated patients with ivuxolimab, an agonistic anti-OX40 (CD134) antibody. At under 85% male, the cohort had a mean age of approximately 60 years, ranging from roughly 20 to 85. Regarding the study as a whole: Researchers report that CD8+ T cells had, on average, more expanded clones than CD4+.

CDR3 length: 13 residues. Unmatched junction bases numbered 5, after V lost 7 bases and J lost 6 bases. Germline V gene sequence: CDR1 SNHLY, CDR2 FYNNEI. The repertoire was sequenced with immunoSEQ multiplex PCR; TCRdb's copy has only in-frame clones and lacks some. Of 65,000 to 90,000 clones listed, 92% are singletons. The chain has TRBV2 and TRBJ2-1; 8 bases are shared with TRBD2. The origin of this receptor is an adult with an advanced solid tumor such as melanoma, head and neck, liver or kidney cancer. Material: CD4+ or CD8+ T cells sorted from blood, obtained in a trial of the OX40 agonist ivuxolimab. The CDR3 sequence is CASTGGEGNEQFF. CDR3 bases: TGTGCCAGCACCGGGGGGGAAGGCAATGAGCAGTTCTTC.